This T cell receptor (beta chain) originates from a study of PD-L1 blockade in urothelial cancer. Study in general: Blood was tested 3 weeks (second dose) and 6 weeks into treatment. Among blood samples, the median T cell count was 130,000 to 150,000. Broader study findings: Blood clones associated with the tumor expanded more at 3 weeks in durable-benefit patients. Survival was better when pretreatment blood TCR clonality fell below the median.

About this clone: The antigen is not known.

The time point here: pretreatment peripheral blood. Trimming at V came to 1 base and at J to 2 bases, leaving 8 bases not matched to a gene. This CDR3 has 16 amino acids. Germline V gene data show CDR1 as GTSNPN and CDR2 as SVGIG (reference sequence). Here immunoSEQ multiplex PCR was the method, and the copy in TCRdb shows in-frame clones only, minus some. The sample has 38,000 or so clones; over 80% are singletons. The V gene is TRBV30, the J gene TRBJ1-3; 7 bases match TRBD1. The clonotype originates from a man at least 80 years old with urothelial cancer. The sequences come from PBMCs, collected around atezolizumab (anti-PD-L1) treatment. The DNA for the CDR3 is TGTGCCTGGAGTGAGGGGACAGTATTCGCTGGAAACACCATATATTTT. Translated: CAWSEGTVFAGNTIYF. Full variable domain (remainder filled in from reference TRBV30 and TRBJ1-3): SQTIHQWPATLVQPVGSPLSLECTVEGTSNPNLYWYRQAAGRGLQLLFYSVGIGQISSEVPQNLSASRPQDRQFILSSKKLLLSDSGFYLCAWSEGTVFAGNTIYFGEGSWLTVV.